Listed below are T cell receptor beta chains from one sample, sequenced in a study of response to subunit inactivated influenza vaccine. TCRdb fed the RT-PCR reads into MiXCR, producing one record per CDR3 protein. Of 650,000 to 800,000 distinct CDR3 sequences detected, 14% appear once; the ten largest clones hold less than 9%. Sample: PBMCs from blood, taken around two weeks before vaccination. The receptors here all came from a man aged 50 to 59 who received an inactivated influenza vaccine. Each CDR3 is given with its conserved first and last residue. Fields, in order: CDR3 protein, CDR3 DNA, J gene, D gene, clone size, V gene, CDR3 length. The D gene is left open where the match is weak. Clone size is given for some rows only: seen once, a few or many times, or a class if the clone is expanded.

CAIAGREAIHTQYF,TGTGCCATTGCCGGGCGGGAGGCTATACATACGCAGTATTTT,TRBJ2-3,TRBD2,.,TRBV10-3,14
CASSLVPWDTGELFF,TGTGCCAGCAGCTTAGTACCCTGGGACACCGGGGAGCTGTTTTTT,TRBJ2-2,.,few,TRBV7-9,15
CASRPRTGANTEAFF,TGTGCCAGCAGACCTCGGACAGGGGCGAACACTGAAGCTTTCTTT,TRBJ1-1,TRBD1,many,TRBV11-1,15
CATSKGRTSGTGEQFF,TGTGCCACCAGCAAGGGACGGACTAGCGGGACGGGTGAGCAGTTCTTC,TRBJ2-1,TRBD2,.,TRBV15,16
CASRPGQSYEQYF,TGTGCCAGCAGACCCGGACAGTCCTACGAGCAGTACTTC,TRBJ2-7,.,.,TRBV28,13
CASSLSGRSPYNEQFF,TGTGCCAGCAGCCTCAGCGGGAGGTCCCCCTACAATGAGCAGTTCTTC,TRBJ2-1,TRBD2,many,TRBV12-3/TRBV12-4,16
CASSSNRGLEKLFF,TGTGCCAGCAGCTCCAACAGGGGGCTTGAAAAACTGTTTTTT,TRBJ1-4,TRBD1,many,TRBV7-9,14
CAISEGWSGRSNEQFF,TGTGCCATCAGTGAAGGTTGGAGCGGGAGGAGCAATGAGCAGTTCTTC,TRBJ2-1,TRBD2,many,TRBV10-3,16
CASSSRTGRATQYF,TGTGCCAGCAGCAGTCGGACAGGGAGAGCTACGCAGTATTTT,TRBJ2-3,TRBD1,few,TRBV5-6,14
CASSQERGIGVSDTEAFF,TGTGCCAGCAGCCAAGAGAGGGGCATAGGGGTTTCTGACACTGAAGCTTTCTTT,TRBJ1-1,.,.,TRBV3-1,18
CASSSRDSRQETQYF,TGTGCCAGCAGCTCCCGGGACAGCCGACAAGAGACCCAGTACTTC,TRBJ2-5,TRBD1,.,TRBV7-8,15
CASSRGLAGVYNEQFF,TGCGCCAGCAGCCGCGGACTAGCGGGGGTTTACAATGAGCAGTTCTTC,TRBJ2-1,TRBD2,many,TRBV4-1,16
CSARTPQEGETQYF,TGCAGTGCTAGAACCCCTCAGGAGGGAGAGACCCAGTACTTC,TRBJ2-5,.,few,TRBV20-1,14
CASRDSPSSTYEHYF,TGCGCCAGCCGGGACAGCCCTTCCTCAACCTACGAGCACTACTTC,TRBJ2-7,TRBD1,.,TRBV5-1,15
CASSQGAGVTQNTDTQYF,TGCGCCAGCAGCCAAGGCGCGGGGGTTACTCAAAACACAGATACGCAGTATTTT,TRBJ2-3,TRBD2,many,TRBV4-3,18
CASSGGVDTGELFF,TGCGCCAGCAGCGGCGGGGTGGACACCGGGGAGCTGTTTTTT,TRBJ2-2,.,.,TRBV5-1,14
CATGPINQPQHF,TGTGCCACCGGACCCATCAATCAGCCCCAGCATTTT,TRBJ1-5,.,few,TRBV15,12
CASSQDPSGADTQYF,TGCGCCAGCAGCCAAGATCCTAGCGGAGCAGATACGCAGTATTTT,TRBJ2-3,TRBD2,few,TRBV4-3,15
CVSSWGTRSSETQYF,TGTGTCAGCAGCTGGGGGACTAGAAGTTCAGAGACCCAGTACTTC,TRBJ2-5,TRBD2,.,TRBV7-9,15
CASSSTWGTQGSTGELFF,TGTGCCAGCAGCTCCACCTGGGGGACACAGGGGTCTACCGGGGAGCTGTTTTTT,TRBJ2-2,TRBD1,.,TRBV5-6,18
CASSWDRLDTQYF,TGTGCCAGCAGCTGGGACCGGTTAGATACGCAGTATTTT,TRBJ2-3,.,few,TRBV5-6,13
CASSQFVDNQPQHF,TGCGCCAGCAGCCAATTCGTGGATAATCAGCCCCAGCATTTT,TRBJ1-5,.,few,TRBV4-1,14
CASSLLPTTRQTSQETQYF,TGTGCCAGCAGTTTACTCCCTACTACAAGACAGACATCCCAAGAGACCCAGTACTTC,TRBJ2-5,.,few,TRBV28,19
CASRKLTSGGSGELFF,TGCGCCAGCAGGAAGCTGACTAGCGGGGGAAGTGGGGAGCTGTTTTTT,TRBJ2-2,TRBD2,few,TRBV10-2,16
CSASLASGTTSFYNEQFF,TGCAGTGCTAGTCTGGCTAGCGGGACCACTTCCTTTTACAATGAGCAGTTCTTC,TRBJ2-1,TRBD2,.,TRBV20-1,18
CSARGETGIYNEQFF,TGCAGTGCTAGAGGGGAGACAGGGATCTACAATGAGCAGTTCTTC,TRBJ2-1,TRBD1,.,TRBV20-1,15
CSARDPGTGNQPQHF,TGCAGTGCTAGAGATCCCGGGACAGGGAATCAGCCCCAGCATTTT,TRBJ1-5,TRBD1,.,TRBV20-1,15
CASSYPGFSVGRSYEQYF,TGTGCCAGCAGTTACCCGGGGTTCTCGGTCGGACGCTCCTACGAGCAGTACTTC,TRBJ2-7,.,.,TRBV6-2/TRBV6-3,18
CSARGWAYNEQFF,TGCAGTGCTAGAGGATGGGCCTACAATGAGCAGTTCTTC,TRBJ2-1,.,.,TRBV20-1,13
CSARVKRDAYPSYEQYF,TGCAGTGCTAGAGTGAAGCGGGACGCCTATCCCTCCTACGAGCAGTACTTC,TRBJ2-7,TRBD2,.,TRBV20-1,17
CASSLNGLAGGIRSEQYF,TGCGCCAGCAGCTTGAACGGTCTAGCGGGGGGGATCCGCTCCGAGCAGTACTTC,TRBJ2-7,TRBD2,few,TRBV5-1,18
CASSPGGSGRAIYYEQYF,TGTGCCAGCAGTCCCGGAGGTAGCGGGAGGGCCATTTATTACGAGCAGTACTTC,TRBJ2-7,TRBD2,few,TRBV28,18
CAIKGQELNIAGELFF,TGTGCCATCAAGGGGCAGGAACTCAATATTGCCGGGGAGCTGTTTTTT,TRBJ2-2,.,few,TRBV10-3,16
CASRPPGTGDQPQHF,TGTGCCAGCAGACCTCCCGGGACAGGGGATCAGCCCCAGCATTTT,TRBJ1-5,TRBD1,few,TRBV6-2/TRBV6-3,15
CASRRTVYNEQFF,TGTGCCAGCAGACGGACAGTCTACAATGAGCAGTTCTTC,TRBJ2-1,.,few,TRBV6-1,13
CASSVEGPGTGELFF,TGTGCCAGCAGCGTCGAGGGGCCGGGCACCGGGGAGCTGTTTTTT,TRBJ2-2,.,many,TRBV9,15
CASNLVQGSHEQYF,TGTGCCAGCAATTTGGTTCAGGGTTCTCACGAGCAGTACTTC,TRBJ2-7,.,.,TRBV2,14